This TCR beta chain appears in the sequencing data of a study of T cell repertoires in cytomegalovirus infection. Study as a whole: An indication of both CMV infection and matching HLA type came from public TCR beta signatures.

Overall study results and limits: The ex vivo response showed dominance by HLA-C-restricted CMV-specific TCR beta clonotypes. Of the TCR beta families, the public ones yielded a cumulative frequency that identified carriers of CMV plus the relevant HLA.

TCRdb processed the reads anew with MiXCR; each CDR3 protein has one entry. The table lists 250,000 or so distinct CDR3 sequences, 15% to 20% of them singletons, with approximately 51% in the top ten. Trimming shortened V by 6 bases and J by 0 bases, and 17 bases separated the two germline ends. Germline V gives CDR1 MNHEY, CDR2 SVGEGT. The CDR3 has 16 residues. Comments on this clonotype: Its antigen is undetermined.

V is TRBV6-2 or TRBV6-3 and J is TRBJ1-1, with D tentatively TRBD1 (5 bases). The receptor comes from a human donor in good health (CMV status not recorded). Some clones in this sample may be carry-over from other donors' samples. Source material: CD8+ T cells from PBMCs. CDR3: CASRAPLRGLNTEAFF. CDR3 in DNA: TGTGCCAGCAGAGCTCCTCTGAGGGGATTGAACACTGAAGCTTTCTTT.